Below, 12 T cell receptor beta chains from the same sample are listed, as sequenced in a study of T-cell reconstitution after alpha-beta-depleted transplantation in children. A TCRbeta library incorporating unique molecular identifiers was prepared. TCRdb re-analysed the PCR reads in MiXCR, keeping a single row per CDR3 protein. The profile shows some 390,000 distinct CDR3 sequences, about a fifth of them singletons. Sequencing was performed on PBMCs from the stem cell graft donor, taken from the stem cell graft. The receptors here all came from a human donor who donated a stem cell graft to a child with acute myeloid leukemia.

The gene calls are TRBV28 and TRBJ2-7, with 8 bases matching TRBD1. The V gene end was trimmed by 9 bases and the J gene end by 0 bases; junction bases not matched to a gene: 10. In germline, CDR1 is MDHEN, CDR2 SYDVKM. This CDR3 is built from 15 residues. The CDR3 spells CASTEQGVSSYEQYF. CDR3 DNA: TGTGCCAGTACCGAACAGGGGGTGAGCTCCTACGAGCAGTACTTC. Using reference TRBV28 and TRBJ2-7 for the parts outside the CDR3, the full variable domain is DVKVTQSSRYLVKRTGEKVFLECVQDMDHENMFWYRQDPGLGLRLIYFSYDVKMKEKGDIPEGYSVSREKKERFSLILESASTNQTSMYLCASTEQGVSSYEQYFGPGTRLTVT.

CDR3 loop: CSVVTSYTGELFF. The DNA of the CDR3 is TGCAGCGTAGTGACTAGTTACACCGGGGAGCTGTTTTTT. This sequence joins TRBV29-1 and TRBJ2-2; D is possibly TRBD2 (6 bases). V gave up 6 bases and J gave up 3 bases, with 11 bases separating them. CDR1 SQVTM and CDR2 ANQGSEA come from the germline V gene. The CDR3 contains 13 residues.

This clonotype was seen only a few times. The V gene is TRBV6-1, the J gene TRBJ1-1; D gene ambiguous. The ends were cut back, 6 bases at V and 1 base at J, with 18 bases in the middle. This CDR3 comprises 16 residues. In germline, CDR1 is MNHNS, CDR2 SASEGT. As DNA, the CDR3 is TGTGCCAGCAGGGCCCCGGGCCTGGGAGAGAACACTGAAGCTTTCTTT. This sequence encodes CASRAPGLGENTEAFF.

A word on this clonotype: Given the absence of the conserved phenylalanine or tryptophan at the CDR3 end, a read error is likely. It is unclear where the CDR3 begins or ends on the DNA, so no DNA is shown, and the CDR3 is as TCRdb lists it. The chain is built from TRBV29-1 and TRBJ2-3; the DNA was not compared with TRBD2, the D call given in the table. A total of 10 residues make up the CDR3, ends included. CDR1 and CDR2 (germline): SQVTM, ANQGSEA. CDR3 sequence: CSVEDGERGI.

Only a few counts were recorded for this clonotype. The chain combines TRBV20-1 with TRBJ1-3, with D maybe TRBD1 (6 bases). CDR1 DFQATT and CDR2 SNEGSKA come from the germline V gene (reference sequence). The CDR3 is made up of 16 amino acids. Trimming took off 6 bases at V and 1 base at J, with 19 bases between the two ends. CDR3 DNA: TGCAGTGCGAGACAGGTCGCCACTCCTTCTGGAAACACCATATATTTT. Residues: CSARQVATPSGNTIYF.

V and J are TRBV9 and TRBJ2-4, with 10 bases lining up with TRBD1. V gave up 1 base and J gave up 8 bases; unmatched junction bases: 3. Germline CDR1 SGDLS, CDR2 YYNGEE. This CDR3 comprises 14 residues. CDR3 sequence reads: CASSVSGQGHIQYF. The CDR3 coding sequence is TGTGCCAGCAGCGTATCGGGACAGGGGCACATTCAGTACTTC.

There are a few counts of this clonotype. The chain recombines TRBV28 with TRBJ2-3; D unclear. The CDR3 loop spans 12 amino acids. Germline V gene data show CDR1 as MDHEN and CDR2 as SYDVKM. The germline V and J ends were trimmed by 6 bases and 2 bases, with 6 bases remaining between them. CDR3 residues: CASRVPTDTQYF. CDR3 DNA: TGTGCCAGCAGGGTCCCCACAGATACGCAGTATTTT. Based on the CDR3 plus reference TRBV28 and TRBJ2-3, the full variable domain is DVKVTQSSRYLVKRTGEKVFLECVQDMDHENMFWYRQDPGLGLRLIYFSYDVKMKEKGDIPEGYSVSREKKERFSLILESASTNQTSMYLCASRVPTDTQYFGPGTRLTVL.

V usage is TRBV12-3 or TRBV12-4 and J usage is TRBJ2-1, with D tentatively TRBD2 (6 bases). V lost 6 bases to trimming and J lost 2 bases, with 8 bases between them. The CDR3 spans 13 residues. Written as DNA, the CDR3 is TGTGCCAGCAGCTGGGAGGCCTACAATGAGCAGTTCTTC. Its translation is CASSWEAYNEQFF.

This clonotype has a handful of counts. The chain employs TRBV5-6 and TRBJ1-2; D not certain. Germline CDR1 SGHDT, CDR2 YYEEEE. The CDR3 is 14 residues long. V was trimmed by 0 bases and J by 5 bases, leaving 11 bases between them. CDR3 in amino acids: CASSLVVPQYGYTF. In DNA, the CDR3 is TGTGCCAGCAGCTTGGTTGTACCCCAGTATGGCTACACCTTC. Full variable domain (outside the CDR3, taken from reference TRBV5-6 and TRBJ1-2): DAGVTQSPTHLIKTRGQQVTLRCSPKSGHDTVSWYQQALGQGPQFIFQYYEEEERQRGNFPDRFSGHQFPNYSSELNVNALLLGDSALYLCASSLVVPQYGYTFGSGTRLTVV.

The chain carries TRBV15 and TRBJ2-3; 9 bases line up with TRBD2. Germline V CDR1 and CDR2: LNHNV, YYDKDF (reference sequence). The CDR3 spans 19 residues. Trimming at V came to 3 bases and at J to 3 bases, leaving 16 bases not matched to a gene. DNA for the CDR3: TGTGCCACCAGCAGCCCCCTGGGGCTAGCGGGGACTCCGACAGATACGCAGTATTTT. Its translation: CATSSPLGLAGTPTDTQYF.

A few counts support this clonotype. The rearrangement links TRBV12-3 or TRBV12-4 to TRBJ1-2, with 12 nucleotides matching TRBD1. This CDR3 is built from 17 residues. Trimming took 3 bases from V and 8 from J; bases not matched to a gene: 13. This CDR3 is CASSFSSWDRGPEGYTF. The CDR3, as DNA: TGTGCCAGCAGTTTCTCGTCCTGGGACAGGGGGCCGGAAGGCTACACCTTC.

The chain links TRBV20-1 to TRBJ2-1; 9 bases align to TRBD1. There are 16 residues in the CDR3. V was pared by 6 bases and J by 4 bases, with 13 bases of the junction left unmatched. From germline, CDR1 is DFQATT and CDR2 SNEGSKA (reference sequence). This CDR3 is CSALWGRDRDYNEQFF. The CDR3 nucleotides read TGCAGTGCACTATGGGGCCGGGACAGGGATTACAATGAGCAGTTCTTC.